The sequence of this T cell receptor beta chain was determined in a study of cytomegalovirus exposure and HLA in healthy donors. General study results and limits: Most of the TCR beta V segments (in an earlier analysis) were productive either about 87% or about 30% of the time. Indistinguishable V segments, including TRBV6-2 and TRBV6-3, were excluded. Later analysis identified a missense DCLRE1C variant that was linked to TCR beta V- and J-gene trimming.

A word on this clone: Its target is not known.

With 60 Vbeta and 13 Jbeta primers, the PCR was carried out. Original processing notes: It was a later analysis that counted about 80 million unique TCR beta chains, of which 9.5 million to 14 million were shared. Assay used: immunoSEQ multiplex PCR; TCRdb lists only in-frame clones, some missing. The DNA was the basis for D and trimming; V, J and clone size are from that table. This sample's table has fewer than 200,000 clones. CDR1 and CDR2 from the germline V gene are MDHEN and SYDVKM. V lost 1 base and J lost 4, with 10 bases in between. The CDR3 sequence is 15 residues long. The J gene is TRBJ2-2, the V gene TRBV28; possible D gene TRBD1, 6 bases. The sample consisted of PBMCs. This TCR was sampled from a young man in good health and CMV-seronegative. The CDR3 region is CASSLLAGATGELFF. The CDR3 DNA sequence: TGTGCCAGCAGTTTATTGGCAGGGGCCACCGGGGAGCTGTTTTTT. Combining the CDR3 with reference TRBV28 and TRBJ2-2 gives the whole variable domain DVKVTQSSRYLVKRTGEKVFLECVQDMDHENMFWYRQDPGLGLRLIYFSYDVKMKEKGDIPEGYSVSREKKERFSLILESASTNQTSMYLCASSLLAGATGELFFGEGSRLTVL.